The rows below give T cell receptor beta chains drawn from one sample of a study of shared clonotypes between healthy human individuals. The protocol was immunoSEQ multiplex PCR, while the TCRdb copy is restricted to in-frame clones and leaves out a portion. The table records about 1.1 million clones, about four fifths of them present only once. The sequenced sample consisted of memory CD4+ T cells from PBMCs. These receptors all stem from a man between 18 and 29 years old in good health. Some clones in this sample may be carry-over from other donors' samples. Both conserved end residues are part of each CDR3. A D gene is named only where the DNA matches it firmly.

V gene	J gene	D gene	CDR3 protein	CDR3 DNA
TRBV18	TRBJ2-7	TRBD2	CASCSGTTYEQYF	TGTGCCAGCTGTTCCGGGACTACCTACGAGCAGTACTTC
TRBV5-4	TRBJ2-7	TRBD2	CASSRGLAGEQEQYF	TGTGCCAGCAGCCGAGGACTAGCGGGAGAACAAGAGCAGTACTTC
TRBV4-1	TRBJ1-3	TRBD1	CASSRATGSSGNTIYF	TGCGCCAGCAGCCGAGCGACAGGGTCCTCTGGAAACACCATATATTTT
TRBV5-4	TRBJ2-5	-	CASSWGRGETQYF	TGTGCCAGCAGCTGGGGTAGGGGAGAGACCCAGTACTTC
TRBV28	TRBJ1-5	-	CASRTSPGPRDQPQHF	TGTGCCAGCAGAACTAGTCCGGGTCCAAGGGATCAGCCCCAGCATTTT
TRBV5-1	TRBJ1-2	-	CASSLGSTGNYGYTF	TGCGCCAGCAGCCTAGGCAGCACAGGGAACTATGGCTACACCTTC
TRBV6-6	TRBJ2-3	-	CASTAEYFTDTQYF	TGTGCCAGCACGGCGGAGTACTTCACAGATACGCAGTATTTT
TRBV6-1	TRBJ2-3	TRBD1	CASSLRTGITDTQYF	TGTGCCAGCAGCCTTCGGACAGGGATAACAGATACGCAGTATTTT
TRBV19	TRBJ2-3	-	CASSALWSSGTDTQYF	TGTGCCAGTAGCGCCCTTTGGTCGTCGGGCACAGATACGCAGTATTTT
TRBV25-1	TRBJ1-3	-	CASSIPGHSGNTIYF	TGTGCCAGCAGTATTCCGGGCCACTCTGGAAACACCATATATTTT
TRBV4-1	TRBJ2-1	TRBD2	CASSQQEVAGGPIYEQFF	TGCGCCAGCAGCCAACAGGAGGTAGCGGGAGGGCCGATCTATGAGCAGTTCTTC